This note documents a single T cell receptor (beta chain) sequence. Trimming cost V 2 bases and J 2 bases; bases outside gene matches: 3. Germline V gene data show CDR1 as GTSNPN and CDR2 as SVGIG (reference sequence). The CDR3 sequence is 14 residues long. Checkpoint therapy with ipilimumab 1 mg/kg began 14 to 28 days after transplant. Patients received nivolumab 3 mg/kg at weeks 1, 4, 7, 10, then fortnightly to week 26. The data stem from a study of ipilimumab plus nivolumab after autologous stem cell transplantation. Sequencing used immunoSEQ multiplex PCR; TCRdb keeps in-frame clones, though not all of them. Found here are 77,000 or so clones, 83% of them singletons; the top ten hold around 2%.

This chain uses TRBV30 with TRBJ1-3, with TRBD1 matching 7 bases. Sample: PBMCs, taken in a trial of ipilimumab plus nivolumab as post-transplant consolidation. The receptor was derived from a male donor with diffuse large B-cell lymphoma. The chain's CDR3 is CAWSLTGAGNTIYF. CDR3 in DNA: TGTGCCTGGAGTTTAACAGGGGCTGGAAACACCATATATTTT.